The 15 T cell receptor beta chains in this list originate from one sample, sequenced in a study of blood T cell repertoires in COVID-19. The table came from immunoSEQ multiplex PCR; TCRdb's copy has only in-frame clones and leaves some out. The data show tens of thousands of clones, around 83% seen once. Input material: peripheral blood. These receptors originate from a human donor in a cohort sampled during active COVID-19.

This clone was found once. The V gene is TRBV14, the J gene TRBJ1-3; D is unclear. V shed 1 base and J shed 0 bases, with 13 bases lying between them. CDR1 and CDR2 from the germline V gene are SGHDN and FVKESK. The CDR3 spans 17 residues. The CDR3 nucleotides are TGTGCCAGCAGCCAAGGAGCAGGCCCTTCCTCTGGAAACACCATATATTTT. Protein: CASSQGAGPSSGNTIYF.

This rearrangement joins TRBV11-2 to TRBJ1-1; 7 bases map to TRBD1. The trim removed 5 bases at V and 0 bases at J, leaving 6 bases unmatched. The CDR3 has 15 amino acids. Germline V CDR1 and CDR2: SGHAT, FQNNGV. The CDR3 region is CASSRLGTVNTEAFF. DNA of the CDR3: TGTGCCAGCAGCCGTCTAGGGACAGTGAACACTGAAGCTTTCTTT.

CDR3 coding DNA: TGTGCCAGCTCACCAGTCCAGGGGGAGATGTATAATTCACCCCTCCACTTT. It yields the protein CASSPVQGEMYNSPLHF. This chain uses TRBV18 with TRBJ1-6; 7 bases line up with TRBD1. Germline CDR1 and CDR2: KGHSH and LQKENI. J gave up 4 bases and V 2 bases, and 8 bases lay outside the gene matches. This CDR3 spans 17 amino acids.

V gene TRBV7-8 combines with J gene TRBJ2-7, with D maybe TRBD2 (6 bases). Germline CDR1 and CDR2: SGHVS and FQNEAQ. Trimming took off 5 bases at V and 2 bases at J, with 16 bases between the two ends. The CDR3 has 15 amino acids. The CDR3 loop reads CASSNRRDSPYEQYF. CDR3 nucleotides: TGTGCCAGCAGCAACCGGCGGGACTCCCCCTACGAGCAGTACTTC.

This clone appeared once. The chain recombines TRBV2 with TRBJ2-2; 10 bases align to TRBD2. The V gene's germline CDR1 is SNHLY and CDR2 FYNNEI. The CDR3 runs to 14 residues. V lost 9 bases to trimming and J lost 5 bases; unmatched junction nucleotides: 6. CDR3 nucleotides: TGTGCCAGTCAGCGGGGGGGGAGGACCGGGGAGCTGTTTTTT. It translates to CASQRGGRTGELFF.

V and J are TRBV6-5 and TRBJ2-3; a possible D gene is TRBD2 (6 bases). The V end was cut by 6 bases, the J end by 4 bases, with 11 bases between. The CDR3 is made up of 13 amino acids. Germline V gives CDR1 MNHEY, CDR2 SVGAGI. The CDR3 loop reads CASSDTGADTQYF. CDR3 in DNA: TGTGCCAGCAGCGACACGGGGGCAGATACGCAGTATTTT.

The chain joins TRBV19 to TRBJ2-3, with 9 nucleotides matching TRBD2. Looked up from germline, CDR1 is LNHDA and CDR2 is SQIVND (reference sequence). The CDR3 spans 16 residues. Germline trimming cut 5 bases from V and 5 bases from J; bases unmatched to any gene: 11. The CDR3 reads CASSARWAGGIDTQYF. As DNA, the CDR3 is TGTGCCAGTAGTGCCAGGTGGGCGGGGGGGATAGATACGCAGTATTTT.

This clone appeared a single time. This chain links TRBV6-1 with TRBJ2-4; 7 positions match TRBD1. The trim removed 3 bases at V and 6 bases at J, leaving 5 bases unmatched. This CDR3 comprises 14 residues. Germline V gene lookup returns CDR1 MNHNS and CDR2 SASEGT. The CDR3 here is CASSETGYGNIQYF. The CDR3, as DNA: TGTGCCAGCAGTGAGACAGGGTACGGAAACATTCAGTACTTC.

The V and J genes are TRBV10-3 and TRBJ1-1; D may be TRBD1 (5 bases). Germline CDR1 and CDR2: ENHRY and SYGVKD. The ends were cut back, 10 bases at V and 6 bases at J, with 12 bases in the middle. The CDR3 has 11 residues. CDR3: CATSGRAEAFF. The CDR3 nucleotides read TGTGCCACCAGCGGCAGGGCTGAAGCTTTCTTT.

This chain connects TRBV19 to TRBJ2-3, with 9 bases fitting TRBD1. Trimming at V came to 2 bases and at J to 4 bases, leaving 4 bases not matched to a gene. CDR1 and CDR2 from the germline V gene are LNHDA and SQIVND (reference sequence). The CDR3 runs 15 residues. CDR3 protein: CASSIQGTGPDTQYF. CDR3 coding DNA: TGTGCCAGTAGTATACAAGGGACAGGGCCAGATACGCAGTATTTT.

The rearrangement uses TRBV5-5 and TRBJ2-2, with 7 bases aligning to TRBD1. The CDR3 is made up of 16 amino acids. In germline, CDR1 is SGHKS, CDR2 YYEKEE (reference sequence). J lost 5 bases, V lost 4 bases, and 11 bases had no gene match. The CDR3 coding sequence is TGTGCCAGCAGCCTCCGGACAGGCTTTTTTACCGGGGAGCTGTTTTTT. Amino acid sequence: CASSLRTGFFTGELFF.

The chain links TRBV25-1 to TRBJ2-7, with unresolved D. Germline-derived CDR1 and CDR2 are MGHDK and SYGVNS. The V and J ends lost 7 bases and 0 bases respectively, with 13 bases between them. The CDR3 extends over 14 amino acids. The CDR3 reads CASTKGAYSYEQYF. The CDR3 bases are TGTGCCAGCACTAAAGGAGCGTACTCCTACGAGCAGTACTTC.

The J gene is TRBJ2-3, the V gene TRBV5-5; 10 bases line up with TRBD2. This CDR3 region has 17 residues. Looked up from germline, CDR1 is SGHKS and CDR2 is YYEKEE (reference sequence). With V trimmed by 0 bases and J by 6 bases, 10 bases remained unmatched. In DNA, the CDR3 is TGTGCCAGCAGCTTGGTAGGCAGCGGGGGGGCCCAGGATACGCAGTATTTT. Amino acids: CASSLVGSGGAQDTQYF. The variable domain in full, with the rest retrieved from reference TRBV5-5 and TRBJ2-3, is DAGVTQSPTHLIKTRGQQVTLRCSPISGHKSVSWYQQVLGQGPQFIFQYYEKEERGRGNFPDRFSARQFPNYSSELNVNALLLGDSALYLCASSLVGSGGAQDTQYFGPGTRLTVL.

This clone was detected only once. The chain couples TRBV27 to TRBJ2-3; no reliable D call. V dropped 6 bases and J dropped 2 bases, with 18 bases sitting between them. Germline lookup yields CDR1 MNHEY and CDR2 SMNVEV (reference sequence). There are 16 residues in the CDR3. The CDR3 reads CASSKFWAESTDTQYF. The DNA of the CDR3 is TGTGCCAGCAGCAAATTTTGGGCAGAATCCACAGATACGCAGTATTTT.

CDR3 residues: CASGPGLADNEQFF. As DNA, the CDR3 is TGTGCCAGCGGCCCCGGACTAGCGGACAATGAGCAGTTCTTC. This chain connects TRBV27 to TRBJ2-1; TRBD2 matches at 10 bases. V lost 8 bases, J lost 5 bases, and 6 bases stayed unmatched. The CDR3 is made up of 14 amino acids. The germline V gene encodes CDR1 MNHEY and CDR2 SMNVEV (reference sequence).